The rows below give T cell receptor beta chains drawn from one sample of a study of T-cell reconstitution after alpha-beta-depleted transplantation in children. Via MiXCR, TCRdb re-called the PCR reads, giving one row per CDR3 protein. The table records nearly 20,000 distinct CDR3 sequences, approximately 13% of them present only once. The starting material was PBMCs, mostly from graft donor cells, obtained 60 days after TCRalphabeta/CD19-depleted stem cell transplant. The receptors originated from a female patient aged 2 to 10 who had a stem cell transplant for congenital amegakaryocytic thrombocytopenia, so the T cells may come from the graft donor. The CDR3 runs from the conserved cysteine through the conserved F or W. D genes are given only for firm matches. Clone sizes are given selectively: once, few, many, or a class where the clone is expanded.

V gene,D gene,clone size,J gene,CDR3 protein,CDR3 DNA
TRBV20-1,TRBD1,many,TRBJ1-1,CSASGGTANTEAFF,TGCAGTGCTAGTGGCGGGACAGCGAACACTGAAGCTTTCTTT
TRBV7-9,.,many,TRBJ2-1,CASSRSGSRSYNEQFF,TGTGCCAGCAGCCGGAGCGGATCCCGCTCCTACAATGAGCAGTTCTTC
TRBV7-6,.,many,TRBJ2-7,CASSLRASPLYEQYF,TGTGCCAGCAGCTTGCGCGCTAGCCCACTGTACGAGCAGTACTTC
TRBV20-1,.,.,TRBJ2-7,CSASPSYPYEQYF,TGCAGTGCTAGCCCTTCTTATCCCTACGAGCAGTACTTC
TRBV4-2,TRBD2,many,TRBJ2-1,CASSQETSGSYNEQFF,TGTGCCAGCAGCCAAGAAACTAGCGGGAGCTACAATGAGCAGTTCTTC
TRBV30,.,.,TRBJ2-6,CAWSVQSGANVLTF,TGTGCCTGGAGTGTACAGTCTGGGGCCAACGTCCTGACTTTC
TRBV20-1,.,many,TRBJ2-7,CSAVLASRWYEQYF,TGCAGTGCCGTACTAGCTAGTAGATGGTACGAGCAGTACTTC
TRBV20-1,TRBD2,many,TRBJ2-3,CSVLSGNADTQYF,TGCAGTGTCTTGAGCGGGAACGCAGATACGCAGTATTTT
TRBV5-1,.,many,TRBJ2-1,CASRPGTQRSGNEQFF,TGCGCCAGCCGTCCTGGGACCCAGCGCAGCGGCAATGAGCAGTTCTTC
TRBV20-1,.,many,TRBJ2-3,CSARPTSRMEGPTDTQYF,TGCAGTGCTAGGCCTACCTCACGGATGGAGGGCCCGACAGATACGCAGTATTTT
TRBV19,.,.,TRBJ1-6,CASSSLNSPLHF,TGTGCCAGTAGTTCCTTAAATTCACCCCTCCACTTT
TRBV21-1,.,many,TRBJ2-5,CVTKTSGFQETQYF,TGTGTCACCAAAACGTCTGGGTTCCAAGAGACCCAGTACTTC
TRBV25-1,.,many,TRBJ1-1,CASSDLSLNTEAFF,TGTGCCAGCAGTGATCTCTCTTTGAACACTGAAGCTTTCTTT
TRBV7-8,.,few,TRBJ2-1,CASSHNEQFF,TGTGCCAGCAGTCACAATGAGCAGTTCTTC
TRBV20-1,TRBD2,many,TRBJ2-5,CSARASSGIKTQYF,TGCAGTGCTAGAGCATCTAGCGGGATAAAGACCCAGTACTTC
TRBV25-1,.,.,TRBJ2-5,CAISEYLGQGPQYF,TGTGCCATCAGTGAATATTTGGGTCAGGGGCCCCAGTACTTC
TRBV7-8,.,many,TRBJ2-7,CASRRATVSELSHEQYF,TGTGCCAGCAGACGAGCGACAGTTTCGGAGTTGAGCCACGAGCAGTACTTC
TRBV6-2/TRBV6-3,TRBD1,.,TRBJ2-1,CASSPDRVSYSSRYNEQFF,TGTGCCAGCAGTCCGGACAGGGTCAGCTACTCATCGCGCTACAATGAGCAGTTCTTC
TRBV5-1,.,many,TRBJ2-7,CASSLAGEVDEQYF,TGCGCCAGCAGCTTGGCGGGGGAGGTGGACGAGCAGTACTTC
TRBV2,TRBD2,many,TRBJ2-1,CASSGTSGYNEQFF,TGTGCCAGCAGTGGGACTAGCGGCTACAATGAGCAGTTCTTC
TRBV6-5,TRBD2,many,TRBJ2-1,CASSYTGLAGFEQFF,TGTGCCAGCAGTTACACGGGACTAGCGGGATTCGAGCAGTTCTTC
TRBV12-3/TRBV12-4,.,many,TRBJ2-1,CASSFGILSNEQFF,TGTGCCAGCAGTTTCGGGATTTTGTCAAATGAGCAGTTCTTC